This TCR beta chain was sequenced during a study of blood T cell repertoires in COVID-19. Original processing methods: Scientists estimated how many nucleated cells there were by amplifying reference gene primers. Libraries were prepared by immunoSEQ multiplex PCR; TCRdb keeps only in-frame clonotypes and omits some of them. For V, J and clone size, that table is used; D and trimming come from the DNA. The sample lists approximately 57,000 clones, about 85% seen once, with roughly 5.1% in the top ten. V lost 3 bases and J lost 8; bases outside the gene matches: 5. CDR1 and CDR2 (germline): KGHDR, SFDVKD. This CDR3 has 13 amino acids.

This clonotype was sampled from a man aged 40-49 years with active COVID-19. The chain links TRBV24-1 to TRBJ1-2; 7 positions match TRBD1. The sequenced material came from peripheral blood. The CDR3 DNA is TGTGCCACCAGTGATAGGGGGCAGGGCGGCTACACCTTC. The encoded protein is CATSDRGQGGYTF.